The 21 T cell receptor beta chains listed next were all sequenced from one sample in a study of T cell responses to AZD1222 COVID-19 vaccine. Libraries were prepared by immunoSEQ multiplex PCR; TCRdb keeps only in-frame clonotypes and omits some of them. The data show around 140,000 clones, just under 95% seen once. Sample: peripheral blood, taken after recovery from COVID-19. These receptors were collected from an adult who had recovered from COVID-19.

The chain joins TRBV6-4 to TRBJ2-3; D is possibly TRBD1 (6 bases). The germline V and J ends were trimmed by 4 bases and 6 bases, with 11 bases remaining between them. This CDR3 contains 13 residues. CDR1 is MRHNA, CDR2 SNTAGT, per germline. The CDR3 here is CASSGERGDTQYF. DNA for the CDR3: TGTGCCAGCAGTGGAGAGAGGGGGGATACGCAGTATTTT.

The gene calls are TRBV20-1 and TRBJ2-5; no clear D. Trimming left V 3 bases short and J 3 bases short, with 2 bases between. Germline V gives CDR1 DFQATT, CDR2 SNEGSKA (reference sequence). This CDR3 has 10 amino acids. The CDR3 DNA is TGCAGTGCTAGTGAAGAGACCCAGTACTTC. Protein: CSASEETQYF.

The chain uses TRBV18 and TRBJ1-3; D unresolved. Per germline, CDR1 KGHSH and CDR2 LQKENI. V lost 3 bases and J 0 bases, leaving 18 bases between the germline ends. This CDR3 has 18 residues. CDR3 amino acids: CASSPKGPSPNSGNTIYF. As DNA, the CDR3 is TGTGCCAGCTCACCGAAGGGCCCCTCTCCTAACTCTGGAAACACCATATATTTT.

This clone appeared once. This chain uses TRBV11-2 with TRBJ2-7, with 12 bases identical to TRBD2. The V segment lost 6 bases and the J segment 1 base; nucleotides outside the gene matches: 10. Germline values: CDR1 SGHAT, CDR2 FQNNGV. This CDR3 spans 17 amino acids. The CDR3 coding sequence is TGTGCCAGCAGTCCCCGGGTCCTAGCGGGAGGGTCCTACGAGCAGTACTTC. Its translation: CASSPRVLAGGSYEQYF.

V is TRBV5-1 and J is TRBJ2-3, with 11 bases fitting TRBD2. The V segment lost 2 bases and the J segment 3 bases; nucleotides outside the gene matches: 8. The germline V gene encodes CDR1 SGHRS and CDR2 YFSETQ. The CDR3 is made up of 17 amino acids. The CDR3 here is CASSFGRASGRTDTQYF. In nucleotides, the CDR3 is TGCGCCAGCAGCTTCGGGAGGGCTAGCGGGAGGACAGATACGCAGTATTTT.

The chain is built from TRBV12-3 or TRBV12-4 and TRBJ1-3; D is undetermined. V gave up 6 bases and J gave up 2 bases, with 8 bases separating them. This CDR3 region has 13 residues. CDR3 sequence: CASRAGAGNTIYF. The CDR3 coding sequence is TGTGCCAGCAGGGCGGGAGCTGGAAACACCATATATTTT.

The chain recombines TRBV10-2 with TRBJ2-1, with TRBD2 matching over 7 bases. The CDR3 is 14 amino acids. Germline CDR1 reads WSHSY; CDR2 reads SAAADI. J gave up 4 bases and V 6 bases, and 6 bases lay outside the gene matches. The CDR3 is CASRMAGDYNEQFF. The CDR3 bases are TGCGCCAGCAGGATGGCGGGGGATTACAATGAGCAGTTCTTC.

V usage is TRBV5-1 and J usage is TRBJ1-1, with D perhaps matching TRBD1 (5 bases). The CDR3 contains 15 residues. CDR1 and CDR2 (germline): SGHRS, YFSETQ. V was shortened by 2 bases and J by 3 bases, with 14 bases between the two germline ends. Written as DNA, the CDR3 is TGCGCCAGCAGCTTTTTGCTGGGGCAAGACACTGAAGCTTTCTTT. The encoded protein is CASSFLLGQDTEAFF.

The rearrangement joins TRBV7-3 to TRBJ1-5; TRBD1 matches at 8 bases. Germline assignment: CDR1 SGHTA and CDR2 FQGTGA. CDR3 length: 16 amino acids. V trimming: 1 base; J trimming: 7 bases; junction bases outside the gene matches: 9. The chain's CDR3 is CASSLNFRQGIQPQHF. CDR3 coding DNA: TGTGCCAGCAGCTTAAATTTTAGACAGGGGATCCAGCCCCAGCATTTT.

The rearrangement links TRBV7-8 to TRBJ2-1; TRBD2 matches at 9 bases. This CDR3 contains 16 residues. V lost 2 bases, J lost 4 bases, and 6 bases stayed unmatched. Germline V gene lookup returns CDR1 SGHVS and CDR2 FQNEAQ. This CDR3 is CASSLNRLAEYNEQFF. CDR3 nucleotide sequence: TGTGCCAGCAGCTTAAACCGACTAGCGGAATACAATGAGCAGTTCTTC. The complete variable domain, with remaining parts taken from reference TRBV7-8 and TRBJ2-1, reads GAGVSQSPRYKVAKRGQDVALRCDPISGHVSLFWYQQALGQGPEFLTYFQNEAQLDKSGLPSDRFFAERPEGSVSTLKIQRTQQEDSAVYLCASSLNRLAEYNEQFFGPGTRLTVL.

The chain recombines TRBV6-1 with TRBJ1-5, with unresolved D. Per germline, CDR1 MNHNS and CDR2 SASEGT. Trimming took 3 bases from V and 7 from J, leaving 16 bases between them. This CDR3 has 15 amino acids. CDR3 residues: CASSDWQATPQPQHF. CDR3 in DNA: TGTGCCAGCAGTGATTGGCAGGCGACGCCCCAGCCCCAGCATTTT.

The CDR3 DNA reads TGTGCCAGCAGTGATTCAAACAGTGGCTACACCTTC. It is translated as CASSDSNSGYTF. V and J are TRBV2 and TRBJ1-2; D not resolved. V lost 3 bases, J lost 7 bases, and 9 bases lay in between. CDR1 is SNHLY and CDR2 is FYNNEI in the germline V gene. The CDR3 extends over 12 amino acids.

This sequence joins TRBV5-1 and TRBJ2-3; D not resolved. Germline V lookup: CDR1 SGHRS, CDR2 YFSETQ. With 0 bases removed from V and 0 bases from J, the gap between germline ends came to 5 bases. The CDR3 totals 14 residues. The CDR3 loop is CASSLEGSTDTQYF. Written as DNA, the CDR3 is TGCGCCAGCAGCTTGGAGGGTAGCACAGATACGCAGTATTTT.

This sequence joins TRBV27 and TRBJ2-7, with 8 bases that match TRBD1. The J segment lost 0 bases and the V segment lost 7 bases, leaving 5 bases of the junction unmatched. This CDR3 is built from 14 residues. CDR1 and CDR2 (germline): MNHEY, SMNVEV (reference sequence). The CDR3 DNA reads TGTGCCAGCACCGGACAGGGCCCCTCCTACGAGCAGTACTTC. It specifies CASTGQGPSYEQYF.

V gene TRBV19 combines with J gene TRBJ2-5, with 7 nucleotides matching TRBD1. The V gene's germline CDR1 is LNHDA and CDR2 SQIVND (reference sequence). V lost 3 bases, J lost 2 bases, and 9 bases stayed unmatched. This CDR3 has 16 residues. CDR3 in amino acids: CASSIIPQTGQETQYF. The CDR3 nucleotides are TGTGCCAGTAGTATTATCCCCCAGACAGGGCAAGAGACCCAGTACTTC.

This clone was found once. V is TRBV4-1 and J is TRBJ1-1; maybe TRBD1 (5 bases). There are 18 residues in the CDR3. Trimming removed 3 bases from V and 0 bases from J, with 20 bases in between. From germline, CDR1 is MGHRA and CDR2 YSYEKL. The CDR3 sequence is CASSQRLAGGVMNTEAFF. In DNA, the CDR3 is TGCGCCAGCAGCCAGAGACTTGCGGGGGGGGTGATGAACACTGAAGCTTTCTTT.

The chain carries TRBV14 and TRBJ1-2; D might be TRBD1 (5 bases). The germline gives CDR1 SGHDN, CDR2 FVKESK. V lost 1 base to trimming and J lost 4 bases, with 13 bases between them. This CDR3 is 15 amino acids long. DNA for the CDR3: TGTGCCAGCAGCCAAGTGGCAGGGTCCCGCTATGGCTACACCTTC. This codes for CASSQVAGSRYGYTF.

In its sample, this clone was seen once. CDR3 bases: TGTGCCAGCAGTTTATCCGGTAGAGGGTACACCTTC. This codes for CASSLSGRGYTF. This sequence joins TRBV27 and TRBJ1-2; D call uncertain. Per the germline V gene, CDR1 is MNHEY and CDR2 is SMNVEV (reference sequence). The CDR3 extends over 12 amino acids. V was cut by 0 bases and J by 11 bases, with 10 bases left in between.

The chain has TRBV27 and TRBJ1-4, with 10 nucleotides matching TRBD1. Germline loops: CDR1 MNHEY, CDR2 SMNVEV (reference sequence). V gave up 3 bases and J gave up 10 bases; unmatched junction bases: 8. The CDR3 runs to 15 residues. The CDR3 bases are TGTGCCAGCAGTTTTTCGGGACAGGGGCCTGGAAAACTGTTTTTT. Translated, it gives CASSFSGQGPGKLFF.

The rearrangement uses TRBV18 and TRBJ1-3; D gene ambiguous. Germline loops: CDR1 KGHSH, CDR2 LQKENI. The CDR3 contains 17 residues. The ends were cut back, 1 base at V and 1 base at J, with 14 bases in the middle. This CDR3 is CASSPLQSGPSGNTIYF. CDR3 nucleotides: TGTGCCAGCTCACCACTCCAAAGTGGACCGTCTGGAAACACCATATATTTT.

This clone was seen a few times. The chain employs TRBV2 and TRBJ1-5; D not certain. Germline V gene sequence: CDR1 SNHLY, CDR2 FYNNEI. V was trimmed by 3 bases and J by 0 bases, leaving 6 bases between them. The CDR3 totals 14 residues. CDR3 sequence reads: CASSEAYSNQPQHF. As DNA, the CDR3 is TGTGCCAGCAGTGAGGCCTATAGCAATCAGCCCCAGCATTTT.